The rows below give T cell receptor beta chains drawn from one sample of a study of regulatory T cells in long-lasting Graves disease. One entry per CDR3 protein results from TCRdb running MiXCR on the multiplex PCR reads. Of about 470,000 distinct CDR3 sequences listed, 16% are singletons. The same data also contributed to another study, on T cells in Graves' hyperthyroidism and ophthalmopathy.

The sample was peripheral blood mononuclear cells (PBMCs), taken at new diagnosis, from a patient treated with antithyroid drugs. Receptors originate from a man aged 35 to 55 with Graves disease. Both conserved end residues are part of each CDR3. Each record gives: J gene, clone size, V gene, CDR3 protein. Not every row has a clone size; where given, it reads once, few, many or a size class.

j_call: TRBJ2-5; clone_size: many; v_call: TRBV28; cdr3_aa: CASSLVEKETQYF
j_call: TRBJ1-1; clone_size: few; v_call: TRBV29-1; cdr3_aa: CSVRTGGAGTEAFF
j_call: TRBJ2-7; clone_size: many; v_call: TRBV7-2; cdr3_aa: CASSTRQGPSYEQYF
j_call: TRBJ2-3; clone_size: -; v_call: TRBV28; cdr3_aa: CASSWDRTDTQYF
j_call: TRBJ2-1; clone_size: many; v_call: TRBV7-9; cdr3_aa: CASSPEGAVAYNEQFF
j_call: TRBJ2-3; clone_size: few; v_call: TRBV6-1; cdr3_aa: CASMGLGTDTQYF
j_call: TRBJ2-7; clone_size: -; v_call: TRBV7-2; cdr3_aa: CASSLALRGYPYEQYF
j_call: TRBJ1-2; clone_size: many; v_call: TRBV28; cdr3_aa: CASSRTAYGYTF
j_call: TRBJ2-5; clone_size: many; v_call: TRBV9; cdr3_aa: CASSATSGSIETQYF
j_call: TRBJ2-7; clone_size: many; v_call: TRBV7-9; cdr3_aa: CASSFDRDPHEQYF
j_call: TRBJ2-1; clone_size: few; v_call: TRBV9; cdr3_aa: CASSVGLAASNEQFF
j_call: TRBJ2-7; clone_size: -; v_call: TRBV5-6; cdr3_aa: CASTLGTSGSYEQYF
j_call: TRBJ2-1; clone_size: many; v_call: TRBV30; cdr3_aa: CAWSVQNNEQFF
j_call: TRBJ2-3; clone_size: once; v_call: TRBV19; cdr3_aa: CASSMGTETTSTDTQYF
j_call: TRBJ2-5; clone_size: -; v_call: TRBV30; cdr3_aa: CAWSESGLEETQYF
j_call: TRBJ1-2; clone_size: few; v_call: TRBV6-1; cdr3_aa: CASSKGLIYGYTF
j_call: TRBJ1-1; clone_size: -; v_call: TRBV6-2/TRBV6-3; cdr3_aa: CASSYGVGNTEAFF
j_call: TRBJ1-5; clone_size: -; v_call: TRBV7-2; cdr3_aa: CASSLTRGGNQPQHF
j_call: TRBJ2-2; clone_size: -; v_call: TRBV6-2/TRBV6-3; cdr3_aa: CASSSYPGELFF
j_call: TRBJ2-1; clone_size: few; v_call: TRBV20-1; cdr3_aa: CSARVAGTYNEQFF
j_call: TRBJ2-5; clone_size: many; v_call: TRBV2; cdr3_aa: CASSERSAKETQYF
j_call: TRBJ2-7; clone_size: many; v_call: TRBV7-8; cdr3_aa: CASSLFPSEEQYF
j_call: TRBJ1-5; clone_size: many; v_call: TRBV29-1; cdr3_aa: CSVADREGQPQHF
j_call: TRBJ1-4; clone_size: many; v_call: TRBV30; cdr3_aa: CAWSEGVNEKLFF
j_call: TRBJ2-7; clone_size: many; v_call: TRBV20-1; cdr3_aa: CSAISGPSYEQYF
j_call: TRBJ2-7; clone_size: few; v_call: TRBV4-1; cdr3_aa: CASSQAPPPYEQYF
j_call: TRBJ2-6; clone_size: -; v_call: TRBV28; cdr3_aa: CASSLSPLQGFLGANVLTF
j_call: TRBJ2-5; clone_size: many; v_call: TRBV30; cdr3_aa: CAWSGAQETQYF
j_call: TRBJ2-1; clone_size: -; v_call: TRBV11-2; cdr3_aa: CASSQLRGEGNEQFF
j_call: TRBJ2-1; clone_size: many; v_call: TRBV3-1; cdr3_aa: CASSQPTGTHYNEQFF
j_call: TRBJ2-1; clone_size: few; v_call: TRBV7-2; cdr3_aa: CASSYWSASNEQFF
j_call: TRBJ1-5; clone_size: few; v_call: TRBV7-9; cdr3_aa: CASSAGGRNQPQHF
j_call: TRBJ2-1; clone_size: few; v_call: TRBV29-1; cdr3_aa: CSVWETPAGQFF
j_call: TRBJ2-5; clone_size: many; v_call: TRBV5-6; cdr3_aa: CASSRQGEETQYF
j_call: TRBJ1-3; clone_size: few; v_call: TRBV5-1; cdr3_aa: CASSLTTGTGTAIYF
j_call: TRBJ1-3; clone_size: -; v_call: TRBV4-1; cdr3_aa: CASSQDSNSGNTIYF
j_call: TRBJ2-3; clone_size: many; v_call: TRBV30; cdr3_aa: CAWSQRITDTQYF
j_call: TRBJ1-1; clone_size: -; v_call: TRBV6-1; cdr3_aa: CASSRGTRLNTEAFF
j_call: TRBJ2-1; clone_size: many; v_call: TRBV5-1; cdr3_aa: CASSSSSEQFF
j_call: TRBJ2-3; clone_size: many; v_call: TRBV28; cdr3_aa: CASSPRISDTQYF
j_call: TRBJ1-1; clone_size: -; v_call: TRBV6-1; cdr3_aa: CASSQTGWGPEAFF
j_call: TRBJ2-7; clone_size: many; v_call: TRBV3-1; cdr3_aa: CASSQDRLAGAYEQYF
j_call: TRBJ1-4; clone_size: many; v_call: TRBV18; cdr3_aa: CASSATQEKLFF
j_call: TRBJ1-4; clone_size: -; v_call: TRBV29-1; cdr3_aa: CSVEDNQGGEKLFF
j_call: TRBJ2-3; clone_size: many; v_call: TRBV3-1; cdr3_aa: CASSPPPGFFTDTQYF
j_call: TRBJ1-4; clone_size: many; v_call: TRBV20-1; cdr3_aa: CSASQGIKKLFF